This T cell receptor (beta chain) appears in the sequencing data of a study of T cell responses to AZD1222 COVID-19 vaccine. Findings and limits, study-wide: Only after the peak T cell response were repertoires sampled. Donors were mostly white British, more females; clonal diversity possibly underestimated.

A remark on this clone: As yet, its antigen is unknown.

V shed 4 bases and J shed 4 bases, with 11 bases lying between them. The CDR3 loop spans 13 amino acids. Germline V CDR1 and CDR2: SGDLS, YYNGEE. Using immunoSEQ multiplex PCR, the repertoire was profiled, and TCRdb retains in-frame clones only, with some absent. Among more than 90,000 clones listed, approximately 90% were seen once. This sequence joins TRBV9 and TRBJ1-1; D is undetermined. Specimen: peripheral blood, collected on day 0 of AZD1222 vaccination. The clonotype was recovered from an adult in good health. The CDR3 is CASSLNRGTEAFF. CDR3 nucleotide sequence: TGTGCCAGCAGCTTAAATAGAGGCACTGAAGCTTTCTTT.